Listed here are 32 T cell receptor beta chains from one sample, sequenced in a study of OX40 agonist ivuxolimab in advanced cancers. Repertoires were generated with immunoSEQ multiplex PCR, while TCRdb's copy carries only in-frame clones and drops some. The sample contains roughly 56,000 clones, around 84% of which appear only once. Material: CD4+ or CD8+ T cells sorted from blood, obtained in a trial of the OX40 agonist ivuxolimab. All receptors derive from an adult with an advanced solid tumor such as melanoma, head and neck, liver or kidney cancer.

The gene calls are TRBV6-1 and TRBJ2-1; TRBD2 matches at 15 bases. The germline CDR1 and CDR2 sequences are MNHNS and SASEGT. V was clipped by 1 base and J by 3 bases; unmatched bases: 10. This CDR3 has 20 residues. As DNA, the CDR3 is TGTGCCAGCAGTGAAGTAGTCCCCGGACTAGCGGGAGGGGTCTACAATGAGCAGTTCTTC. Protein: CASSEVVPGLAGGVYNEQFF.

The chain recombines TRBV6-6 with TRBJ2-7, with a tentative D call TRBD2 (6 bases). V was cut by 3 bases and J by 2 bases, with 8 bases left in between. Germline CDR1 and CDR2: MNHNY and SVGAGI (reference sequence). This CDR3 spans 13 amino acids. CDR3 sequence: CASSYERAYEQYF. As DNA, the CDR3 is TGTGCCAGCAGTTATGAGCGGGCCTACGAGCAGTACTTC.

CDR3 loop: CASSRNAGQGGYGYTF. The CDR3 nucleotides read TGTGCCAGCAGCAGAAACGCTGGACAGGGTGGCTATGGCTACACCTTC. The chain combines TRBV5-4 with TRBJ1-2, with 8 bases matching TRBD1. The V gene's germline CDR1 is SGHNT and CDR2 YYREEE (reference sequence). The CDR3 extends over 16 amino acids. Trimming removed 4 bases from V and 4 bases from J; junction bases left unmatched: 12. Looking up the rest from reference TRBV5-4 and TRBJ1-2 gives the full variable domain: ETGVTQSPTHLIKTRGQQVTLRCSSQSGHNTVSWYQQALGQGPQFIFQYYREEENGRGNFPPRFSGLQFPNYSSELNVNALELDDSALYLCASSRNAGQGGYGYTFGSGTRLTVV.

The V and J genes are TRBV7-3 and TRBJ1-6, with D unclear. The V gene's germline CDR1 is SGHTA and CDR2 FQGTGA. V was trimmed by 4 bases and J by 6 bases, leaving 7 bases between them. The CDR3 runs 13 residues. The CDR3 coding sequence is TGTGCCAGCAGCTCCGGGGTTAATTCACCCCTCCACTTT. It is translated as CASSSGVNSPLHF.

This clone was picked up a small number of times. The chain links TRBV4-2 to TRBJ1-5; 11 positions match TRBD1. V gave up 0 bases and J gave up 5 bases; unmatched junction bases: 3. CDR1 is LGHNA, CDR2 YNFKEQ, per germline. CDR3 length equals 16 residues. CDR3 coding DNA: TGTGCCAGCAGCCAAGATCCGGGACAGGGGGATCAGCCCCAGCATTTT. Encoded protein: CASSQDPGQGDQPQHF.

The chain links TRBV7-2 to TRBJ2-7, with TRBD1 matching 7 bases. Germline V CDR1 and CDR2: SGHTA, FQGNSA. The V segment lost 4 bases and the J segment 0 bases; nucleotides outside the gene matches: 3. The CDR3 is made up of 14 amino acids. The CDR3 coding sequence is TGTGCCAGCAGCTCGGGACAGAACTCCTACGAGCAGTACTTC. This sequence encodes CASSSGQNSYEQYF. The complete variable domain, with remaining parts taken from reference TRBV7-2 and TRBJ2-7, reads GAGVSQSPSNKVTEKGKDVELRCDPISGHTALYWYRQSLGQGLEFLIYFQGNSAPDKSGLPSDRFSAERTGGSVSTLTIQRTQQEDSAVYLCASSSGQNSYEQYFGPGTRLTVT.

This clone was detected only once. The V gene is TRBV14, the J gene TRBJ2-1; no firm D call. V was trimmed by 0 bases and J by 12 bases, leaving 12 bases between them. Germline V gene data show CDR1 as SGHDN and CDR2 as FVKESK. This CDR3 region has 13 residues. The CDR3 loop reads CASSQDGLARQFF. DNA for the CDR3: TGTGCCAGCAGCCAAGACGGCCTCGCTCGGCAGTTCTTC.

The chain is built from TRBV30 and TRBJ2-1; 13 nucleotides agree with TRBD2. The CDR3 has 15 amino acids. V shed 3 bases and J 7 bases; nucleotides not matched to a gene: 6. Germline assignment: CDR1 GTSNPN and CDR2 SVGIG (reference sequence). In nucleotides, the CDR3 is TGTGCCTGGAGCCCACTAGCGGGAGGGCGGAATGAGCAGTTCTTC. It codes for CAWSPLAGGRNEQFF.

DNA for the CDR3: TGTGCCAGCAGTGGGGTTTTGGAAGTTCAGCCCCAGCATTTT. It specifies CASSGVLEVQPQHF. The V and J genes are TRBV2 and TRBJ1-5; D unresolved. CDR3 length equals 14 residues. V lost 4 bases, J lost 6 bases, and 13 bases lay in between. CDR1 and CDR2 from the germline V gene are SNHLY and FYNNEI.

This clone was seen once. The genes are TRBV30 and TRBJ2-7; 9 positions match TRBD2. The CDR3 is 14 amino acids. Trimming took 1 base from V and 4 from J; bases not matched to a gene: 5. Germline lookup yields CDR1 GTSNPN and CDR2 SVGIG (reference sequence). Written as DNA, the CDR3 is TGTGCCTGGAGTGGGGCGGGAGGGCAATACGAGCAGTACTTC. This sequence encodes CAWSGAGGQYEQYF.

The chain joins TRBV4-3 to TRBJ2-5; D not resolved. Germline V gene lookup returns CDR1 LGHNA and CDR2 YSLEER. Trimming pared 0 bases from V and 3 bases from J, leaving 11 bases between. CDR3 length: 15 residues. CDR3 protein: CASSQERNREETQYF. The CDR3 region has the DNA TGCGCCAGCAGCCAAGAGAGAAATCGGGAAGAGACCCAGTACTTC.

The chain joins TRBV9 to TRBJ2-6; D is unresolved. With 0 bases removed from V and 0 bases from J, the gap between germline ends came to 7 bases. This CDR3 contains 16 residues. The germline gives CDR1 SGDLS, CDR2 YYNGEE. CDR3 amino acids: CASSVAQHSGANVLTF. The DNA of the CDR3 is TGTGCCAGCAGCGTAGCTCAGCACTCTGGGGCCAACGTCCTGACTTTC.

The chain combines TRBV7-8 with TRBJ2-5, with 7 bases identical to TRBD2. The CDR3 is 15 amino acids. From germline, CDR1 is SGHVS and CDR2 FQNEAQ. The ends lost 7 bases at V and 5 bases at J; junction bases unmatched: 13. In nucleotides, the CDR3 is TGTGCCAGCAAGGAGTGGGGCGGGAGTGGGGAGACCCAGTACTTC. It is translated as CASKEWGGSGETQYF.

V and J are TRBV19 and TRBJ2-1; TRBD2 might be the D (5 bases). Germline assignment: CDR1 LNHDA and CDR2 SQIVND (reference sequence). Trimming cost V 11 bases and J 4 bases, with 15 bases left between them. This CDR3 has 13 residues. CDR3 in amino acids: CAAGESAYNEQFF. The DNA for the CDR3 is TGTGCCGCCGGGGAGAGCGCGTACAATGAGCAGTTCTTC.

This chain joins TRBV7-9 and TRBJ2-2, with D possibly TRBD1 on 5 matching bases. The CDR3 consists of 15 residues. The V and J ends lost 5 bases and 2 bases respectively, with 12 bases between them. From germline, CDR1 is SEHNR and CDR2 FQNEAQ (reference sequence). The CDR3 loop reads CASSGQGRNTGELFF. CDR3 coding DNA: TGTGCCAGCAGCGGGCAGGGTCGAAACACCGGGGAGCTGTTTTTT.

The chain combines TRBV6-5 with TRBJ2-2, with D possibly called TRBD1 or TRBD2 (5 bases each). With 4 bases removed from V and 3 bases from J, the gap between germline ends came to 12 bases. The germline CDR1 and CDR2 sequences are MNHEY and SVGAGI. This CDR3 contains 15 residues. The CDR3 reads CASSFSRGDTGELFF. The CDR3 nucleotides read TGTGCCAGCAGTTTTTCACGGGGCGACACCGGGGAGCTGTTTTTT.

V gene TRBV5-6 combines with J gene TRBJ2-7; D not certain. V was clipped by 2 bases and J by 0 bases, with 9 bases between them. The CDR3 has 14 amino acids. CDR1 is SGHDT, CDR2 YYEEEE, per germline. The CDR3 DNA sequence: TGTGCCAGCAGCTTCGTAATGCTCTCCTACGAGCAGTACTTC. Protein: CASSFVMLSYEQYF.

The chain couples TRBV7-9 to TRBJ1-4, with D unresolved. Trimming took 6 bases from V and 1 from J, leaving 15 bases between them. In germline, CDR1 is SEHNR, CDR2 FQNEAQ (reference sequence). The CDR3 has 16 residues. CDR3 DNA: TGTGCCAGCAGTTCAGCAGGACGGGGAACTAATGAAAAACTGTTTTTT. Residues: CASSSAGRGTNEKLFF.

In its sample, this clone was seen a few times. DNA for the CDR3: TGCGCCAGCAGTGTGGGCAGGGGAGCTGGAAACACCATATATTTT. As protein: CASSVGRGAGNTIYF. This chain joins TRBV10-2 and TRBJ1-3, with D maybe TRBD1 (6 bases). The germline V and J ends were trimmed by 4 bases and 2 bases, with 12 bases remaining between them. CDR1 WSHSY and CDR2 SAAADI come from the germline V gene. This CDR3 is 15 amino acids long.

J is TRBJ1-1 and V is TRBV4-3; D is ambiguous. The CDR3 has 14 amino acids. Germline CDR1 is LGHNA and CDR2 is YSLEER. V shed 0 bases and J shed 11 bases, with 16 bases lying between them. The CDR3 loop reads CASSQDRGPENAFF. As DNA, the CDR3 is TGCGCCAGCAGCCAAGATCGAGGGCCCGAGAATGCTTTCTTT.

This chain links TRBV5-1 with TRBJ2-7, with no clear D. Germline assignment: CDR1 SGHRS and CDR2 YFSETQ. The V gene lost 7 bases and the J gene lost 1 base, with 15 bases spanning the gap. This CDR3 has 14 residues. DNA for the CDR3: TGCGCCAGCTCGACCCTACCTGGATCCTACGAGCAGTACTTC. This codes for CASSTLPGSYEQYF.

This clone was seen more than once but under ten times. The chain links TRBV30 to TRBJ2-7; 9 bases line up with TRBD2. V lost 7 bases and J lost 2; bases outside the gene matches: 12. The CDR3 runs to 15 residues. The germline V gene encodes CDR1 GTSNPN and CDR2 SVGIG (reference sequence). The CDR3 bases are TGTGCCTTGACCCCCTACATAGCGGGAGCCTACGAGCAGTACTTC. Translating gives CALTPYIAGAYEQYF. The full variable domain, rest sourced from reference TRBV30 and TRBJ2-7, is SQTIHQWPATLVQPVGSPLSLECTVEGTSNPNLYWYRQAAGRGLQLLFYSVGIGQISSEVPQNLSASRPQDRQFILSSKKLLLSDSGFYLCALTPYIAGAYEQYFGPGTRLTVT.

This chain connects TRBV5-1 to TRBJ2-1; D possibly corresponds to TRBD1 (5 bases). Germline CDR1 is SGHRS and CDR2 is YFSETQ. The V end was cut by 5 bases, the J end by 6 bases, with 12 bases between. The CDR3 covers 13 residues. The CDR3 here is CASSWTPANEQFF. Here the CDR3 DNA reads TGCGCCAGCAGTTGGACACCTGCCAATGAGCAGTTCTTC.

The chain joins TRBV4-3 to TRBJ2-7; perhaps TRBD2 as D (6 bases). V was clipped by 0 bases and J by 4 bases, with 10 bases between them. Per germline, CDR1 LGHNA and CDR2 YSLEER. The CDR3 length is 14 residues. The CDR3 bases are TGCGCCAGCAGCCAAGATGGGGACTCTTACGAGCAGTACTTC. This translates into CASSQDGDSYEQYF.

The V and J genes are TRBV7-2 and TRBJ2-1; 8 bases agree with TRBD2. V lost 1 base to trimming and J lost 10 bases; unmatched junction nucleotides: 12. The germline V gene encodes CDR1 SGHTA and CDR2 FQGNSA. The CDR3 runs to 16 residues. CDR3 sequence reads: CASSLERESGSGEQFF. The CDR3 DNA follows: TGTGCCAGCAGCTTAGAGCGGGAGTCGGGGTCGGGCGAGCAGTTCTTC.

The chain couples TRBV11-2 to TRBJ2-7, with 7 bases that match TRBD2. The V gene end was trimmed by 5 bases and the J gene end by 4 bases; junction bases not matched to a gene: 17. The CDR3 runs 17 residues. Germline assignment: CDR1 SGHAT and CDR2 FQNNGV. The CDR3 loop is CASSPGEGGADRYEQYF. The CDR3, as DNA: TGTGCCAGCAGCCCAGGTGAGGGAGGGGCAGATAGATACGAGCAGTACTTC.

V is TRBV4-1 and J is TRBJ2-2, with TRBD2 as a possible D gene (5 bases). Trimming cost V 4 bases and J 2 bases, with 17 bases left between them. The CDR3 is made up of 17 amino acids. Germline CDR1 MGHRA, CDR2 YSYEKL. Here the CDR3 reads CASSPASGRSNTGELFF. CDR3 in DNA: TGCGCCAGCAGCCCGGCGTCGGGGAGATCTAACACCGGGGAGCTGTTTTTT.

The chain uses TRBV28 and TRBJ1-1; tentatively, D is TRBD1 (6 bases). From germline, CDR1 is MDHEN and CDR2 SYDVKM. V lost 4 bases to trimming and J lost 0 bases, with 12 bases between them. The CDR3 sequence is 15 residues long. DNA of the CDR3: TGTGCCAGCAGTTCACCGGGACACGTGAACACTGAAGCTTTCTTT. Translated, it gives CASSSPGHVNTEAFF. The variable domain in full, with the rest retrieved from reference TRBV28 and TRBJ1-1, is DVKVTQSSRYLVKRTGEKVFLECVQDMDHENMFWYRQDPGLGLRLIYFSYDVKMKEKGDIPEGYSVSREKKERFSLILESASTNQTSMYLCASSSPGHVNTEAFFGQGTRLTVV.

V is TRBV7-8 and J is TRBJ2-3, with D unclear. The CDR3 has 14 residues. V was pared by 1 base and J by 0 bases, with 5 bases between. Germline CDR1 is SGHVS and CDR2 is FQNEAQ. In DNA form, the CDR3 reads TGTGCCAGCAGCTTAGTTACTAGCACAGATACGCAGTATTTT. This encodes CASSLVTSTDTQYF.

This chain joins TRBV9 and TRBJ2-3; D perhaps matches TRBD2 (6 bases). Trimming took 2 bases from V and 2 from J, leaving 9 bases between them. This CDR3 has 14 residues. Germline V CDR1 and CDR2: SGDLS, YYNGEE. CDR3: CASSVGGTTDTQYF. The CDR3 nucleotides read TGTGCCAGCAGCGTGGGCGGGACCACAGATACGCAGTATTTT. The full variable domain, with the rest looked up from reference TRBV9 and TRBJ2-3, is DSGVTQTPKHLITATGQRVTLRCSPRSGDLSVYWYQQSLDQGLQFLIQYYNGEERAKGNILERFSAQQFPDLHSELNLSSLELGDSALYFCASSVGGTTDTQYFGPGTRLTVL.

J is TRBJ2-3 and V is TRBV10-2; 10 bases align to TRBD2. The CDR3 is made up of 15 amino acids. CDR1 and CDR2 (germline): WSHSY, SAAADI. With V trimmed by 7 bases and J by 0 bases, 4 bases remained unmatched. CDR3 bases: TGCGCCAGCATTCCGACTAGCGGGAGCACAGATACGCAGTATTTT. This gives the protein CASIPTSGSTDTQYF.

The chain has TRBV7-6 and TRBJ2-3, with D possibly TRBD1 on 5 matching bases. V lost 3 bases, J lost 2 bases, and 12 bases lay in between. Germline V CDR1 and CDR2: SGHVS, FNYEAQ. The CDR3 is 15 residues long. The CDR3 bases are TGTGCCAGCAGCTTTCGACAGACCTTCACAGATACGCAGTATTTT. The encoded protein is CASSFRQTFTDTQYF.